Given below is one TCR beta chain in context. A J-beta primer mix and a sample-barcoded 5' primer were used in a second PCR of about 7 to 12 cycles. Each CDR3 protein gets one entry after TCRdb re-called the 5' RACE reads with MiXCR. The table records 1.5 million to 2 million distinct CDR3 sequences, about 30% of them present only once. The source of the sample is a study of blood T cells in healthy people across ages. Specimen: blood. This clonotype originated in a woman aged 25 to 39 in good health.

The CDR3 nucleotides read TGCGCCAGCAGTGAGTCGGTGTCCCCGGGGGCGAGGAATGAGCAGTTCTTC. It specifies CASSESVSPGARNEQFF. This rearrangement joins TRBV10-1 to TRBJ2-1, with D possibly being TRBD1 or TRBD2 (6 bases each). Germline-derived CDR1 and CDR2 are WNHNN and SYGVQD (reference sequence). The CDR3 has 17 residues. V lost 0 bases and J 7 bases, leaving 19 bases between the germline ends.